The 27 T cell receptor beta chains presented below share a single source sample, sequenced in a study of blood T cell repertoires in COVID-19. Produced via immunoSEQ multiplex PCR; TCRdb's table is partial and in-frame only. The table has about 250,000 clones, roughly 87% seen once. The sequenced sample consisted of peripheral blood. The receptors were gathered from a man in his late teens or twenties with active or convalescent COVID-19.

This clone appeared a single time. The chain has TRBV10-3 and TRBJ1-6, with D possibly matching TRBD1 (5 bases). With 6 bases removed from V and 7 bases from J, the gap between germline ends came to 19 bases. From germline, CDR1 is ENHRY and CDR2 SYGVKD. The CDR3 contains 16 residues. In DNA, the CDR3 is TGTGCCATCAGCCCTAGGCAACAAGGGGCAAATTCACCCCTCCACTTT. As protein: CAISPRQQGANSPLHF.

The J gene is TRBJ2-4, the V gene TRBV19; TRBD2 matches at 8 bases. With 4 bases clipped from V and 2 bases from J, the junction kept 10 bases outside the gene matches. CDR1 and CDR2 (germline): LNHDA, SQIVND (reference sequence). CDR3 length: 17 amino acids. CDR3 loop: CASSKLAASTSKNIQYF. The CDR3 DNA reads TGTGCCAGTAGTAAACTAGCGGCAAGTACCTCCAAAAACATTCAGTACTTC. The full variable domain, in which reference TRBV19 and TRBJ2-4 provide the parts outside the CDR3, is DGGITQSPKYLFRKEGQNVTLSCEQNLNHDAMYWYRQDPGQGLRLIYYSQIVNDFQKGDIAEGYSVSREKKESFPLTVTSAQKNPTAFYLCASSKLAASTSKNIQYFGAGTRLSVL.

V usage is TRBV6-2 or TRBV6-3 and J usage is TRBJ1-1, with a possible D match to TRBD1 (5 bases). V was clipped by 2 bases and J by 1 base, with 8 bases between them. Germline V CDR1 and CDR2: MNHEY, SVGEGT. The CDR3 is 14 residues long. The CDR3 DNA reads TGTGCCAGCAGTTACGAAACAGGGAACACTGAAGCTTTCTTT. It encodes CASSYETGNTEAFF.

The gene calls are TRBV18 and TRBJ1-1, with D possibly being TRBD1 (5 bases). CDR1 KGHSH and CDR2 LQKENI come from the germline V gene. The V and J ends lost 3 bases and 4 bases respectively, with 9 bases between them. The CDR3 loop spans 13 amino acids. CDR3 protein: CASSPNRITEAFF. CDR3 nucleotides: TGTGCCAGCTCACCGAACAGGATCACTGAAGCTTTCTTT.

The chain combines TRBV28 with TRBJ1-6, with TRBD1 as a possible D gene (5 bases). The CDR3 is made up of 13 amino acids. Deletions cut 5 bases from V and 8 bases from J, with 10 bases between. Germline V gene data show CDR1 as MDHEN and CDR2 as SYDVKM. In DNA, the CDR3 is TGTGCCAGCAGTGGGGGGGGGTATTCACCCCTCCACTTT. Translation gives CASSGGGYSPLHF.

V and J are TRBV12-3 or TRBV12-4 and TRBJ1-4; D gene uncertain. This CDR3 contains 13 residues. Between the trimmed V and J ends, which lost 10 bases and 13 bases, there was a span of 22 bases. CDR3 DNA: TGTGCCACCCATCCCGCCGGCGGCAGCGGACTGTTTTTT. Protein: CATHPAGGSGLFF.

The chain carries TRBV29-1 and TRBJ2-7; maybe TRBD1 (5 bases). Trimming shortened V by 4 bases and J by 0 bases, and 7 bases separated the two germline ends. Germline V CDR1 and CDR2: SQVTM, ANQGSEA. The CDR3 runs to 12 residues. CDR3 nucleotides: TGCAGCGTTGCAGGGTTCTCCTACGAGCAGTACTTC. Its translation: CSVAGFSYEQYF.

V gene TRBV18 combines with J gene TRBJ2-1, with 9 bases aligning to TRBD2. The V segment lost 2 bases and the J segment 14 bases; nucleotides outside the gene matches: 7. This CDR3 region has 13 residues. Germline lookup yields CDR1 KGHSH and CDR2 LQKENI. Here the CDR3 reads CASSPAREGQEFF. The DNA of the CDR3 is TGTGCCAGCTCACCAGCGCGGGAGGGCCAGGAGTTCTTC.

A single count supports this clone. CDR3 region: CASKTGGKDTQYF. CDR3 in DNA: TGTGCCAGTAAGACGGGAGGGAAAGATACGCAGTATTTT. The rearrangement uses TRBV19 and TRBJ2-3, with 8 bases identical to TRBD2. Germline V gene lookup returns CDR1 LNHDA and CDR2 SQIVND (reference sequence). This CDR3 comprises 13 residues. V gave up 7 bases and J gave up 5 bases; unmatched junction bases: 5.

The chain links TRBV5-5 to TRBJ2-1; tentative D call: TRBD1 (7 bases). V lost 0 bases to trimming and J lost 8 bases, with 12 bases between them. Germline loops: CDR1 SGHKS, CDR2 YYEKEE (reference sequence). This CDR3 has 14 amino acids. This CDR3 reads CASSLGQGGDEQFF. The CDR3 DNA reads as TGTGCCAGCAGCTTGGGACAGGGAGGCGATGAGCAGTTCTTC.

The V gene is TRBV20-1, the J gene TRBJ1-5; D is uncertain. The ends were cut back, 6 bases at V and 3 bases at J, with 15 bases in the middle. This CDR3 is built from 14 residues. Germline V gene data show CDR1 as DFQATT and CDR2 as SNEGSKA (reference sequence). The CDR3 protein is CSASSTLLNQPQHF. The DNA for the CDR3 is TGCAGTGCAAGTTCGACACTCCTCAATCAGCCCCAGCATTTT.

V and J are TRBV20-1 and TRBJ1-1, with 9 bases matching TRBD1. V lost 6 bases to trimming and J lost 11 bases; unmatched junction nucleotides: 7. This CDR3 has 11 residues. Germline CDR1 is DFQATT and CDR2 is SNEGSKA (reference sequence). CDR3 sequence (DNA): TGCAGTGCCCTTACAGGGGGCACGGCTTTCTTT. Encoded protein: CSALTGGTAFF.

V gene TRBV9 combines with J gene TRBJ2-3, with 13 bases that match TRBD2. Germline V gene data show CDR1 as SGDLS and CDR2 as YYNGEE. This CDR3 comprises 18 residues. V gave up 2 bases and J gave up 2 bases; unmatched junction bases: 8. DNA for the CDR3: TGTGCCAGCAGCGTCCCTCTGGGACTAGCGGGGCCCACAGATACGCAGTATTTT. Its translation is CASSVPLGLAGPTDTQYF. Variable domain in full (rest from reference TRBV9 and TRBJ2-3): DSGVTQTPKHLITATGQRVTLRCSPRSGDLSVYWYQQSLDQGLQFLIQYYNGEERAKGNILERFSAQQFPDLHSELNLSSLELGDSALYFCASSVPLGLAGPTDTQYFGPGTRLTVL.

V usage is TRBV5-4 and J usage is TRBJ2-4, with 12 positions matching TRBD2. Germline V gives CDR1 SGHNT, CDR2 YYREEE (reference sequence). The ends lost 5 bases at V and 5 bases at J; junction bases unmatched: 8. The CDR3 is 16 amino acids. CDR3 coding DNA: TGTGCCAGCAGTGATCTAGCGGGGGGGATGGAAAACATTCAGTACTTC. Protein sequence: CASSDLAGGMENIQYF.

The rearrangement uses TRBV5-1 and TRBJ2-5; D unresolved. CDR1 and CDR2 (germline): SGHRS, YFSETQ. Trimming took off 0 bases at V and 10 bases at J, with 7 bases between the two ends. This CDR3 has 11 residues. For the CDR3, the DNA is TGCGCCAGCAGCTTGGCGGCGGACCAGTACTTC. Amino acids: CASSLAADQYF.

The V gene is TRBV5-1, the J gene TRBJ1-2; the D gene is possibly TRBD1 (5 bases). Trimming removed 0 bases at V and 8 bases at J, with 23 bases between. The germline V gene encodes CDR1 SGHRS and CDR2 YFSETQ. The CDR3 length is 17 residues. CDR3 sequence (DNA): TGCGCCAGCAGCTTGGGTTCAGGGATCAGACAGAAGATAGGCTACACCTTC. Amino acid sequence: CASSLGSGIRQKIGYTF.

This clone was observed a handful of times. The genes are TRBV4-3 and TRBJ1-2; D unresolved. CDR1 and CDR2 from the germline V gene are LGHNA and YSLEER. The CDR3 runs 15 residues. Trimming removed 0 bases from V and 7 bases from J, with 15 bases in between. The CDR3 DNA follows: TGCGCCAGCAGCCAAGATAATGGCGGCGCCGGTGGCTACACCTTC. Amino acids: CASSQDNGGAGGYTF.

This rearrangement joins TRBV9 to TRBJ1-2; TRBD1 is a possible D gene (6 bases). The germline gives CDR1 SGDLS, CDR2 YYNGEE. V was pared by 2 bases and J by 8 bases, with 22 bases between. This CDR3 comprises 16 residues. CDR3 sequence (DNA): TGTGCCAGCAGCGTTTCCCAACAGGGTTCGAGGCCCGGCTACACCTTC. Residues: CASSVSQQGSRPGYTF.

This clone has more than one count but fewer than ten. The J gene is TRBJ1-1, the V gene TRBV4-3; TRBD1 matches at 12 bases. V trimming: 4 bases; J trimming: 11 bases; junction bases outside the gene matches: 5. CDR1 is LGHNA, CDR2 YSLEER, per germline. The length of the CDR3 is 13 residues. The CDR3 spells CASSPGQGARAFF. The CDR3 nucleotides read TGCGCCAGCAGCCCGGGACAGGGGGCGCGGGCTTTCTTT.

V and J are TRBV2 and TRBJ1-2, with D hard to call. Germline V lookup: CDR1 SNHLY, CDR2 FYNNEI. This CDR3 is 13 amino acids long. V lost 3 bases and J lost 3, with 8 bases in between. For the CDR3, the DNA is TGTGCCAGCAGTGACAGTGTGTACTATGGCTACACCTTC. Translated: CASSDSVYYGYTF.

The chain combines TRBV28 with TRBJ2-5; TRBD2 matches at 10 bases. CDR3 length: 15 amino acids. With 4 bases clipped from V and 4 bases from J, the junction kept 6 bases outside the gene matches. Germline assignment: CDR1 MDHEN and CDR2 SYDVKM. The CDR3 here is CASSSLAGGGETQYF. The CDR3 DNA sequence: TGTGCCAGCAGTTCCTTAGCGGGAGGCGGAGAGACCCAGTACTTC.

This chain connects TRBV6-5 to TRBJ1-6; no reliable D call. CDR3 length equals 12 residues. The germline CDR1 and CDR2 sequences are MNHEY and SVGAGI. V was pared by 5 bases and J by 10 bases, with 9 bases between. The CDR3 protein is CASSTTGSPLHF. The CDR3 DNA is TGTGCCAGCAGTACGACGGGATCACCCCTCCACTTT.

This chain links TRBV7-2 with TRBJ1-1; D gene ambiguous. Deletions cut 5 bases from V and 6 bases from J, with 10 bases between. The CDR3 spans 12 residues. Looked up from germline, CDR1 is SGHTA and CDR2 is FQGNSA. CDR3 bases: TGTGCCAGCAGCCAAATCCCCCCTGAAGCTTTCTTT. Translation: CASSQIPPEAFF. Combining the CDR3 with reference TRBV7-2 and TRBJ1-1 gives the whole variable domain GAGVSQSPSNKVTEKGKDVELRCDPISGHTALYWYRQSLGQGLEFLIYFQGNSAPDKSGLPSDRFSAERTGGSVSTLTIQRTQQEDSAVYLCASSQIPPEAFFGQGTRLTVV.

The chain combines TRBV5-1 with TRBJ1-1; D may be TRBD1 (6 bases). Germline-derived CDR1 and CDR2 are SGHRS and YFSETQ. With 0 bases removed from V and 5 bases from J, the gap between germline ends came to 17 bases. The CDR3 loop spans 16 amino acids. In DNA form, the CDR3 reads TGCGCCAGCAGCTTGGAGGGGACAAGGCTTGGGACTGAAGCTTTCTTT. Translation gives CASSLEGTRLGTEAFF.

The chain is built from TRBV15 and TRBJ1-4; D may be TRBD1 (6 bases). V was shortened by 0 bases and J by 0 bases, with 20 bases between the two germline ends. CDR1 and CDR2 (germline): LNHNV, YYDKDF (reference sequence). This CDR3 comprises 20 residues. CDR3 sequence (DNA): TGTGCCACCAGCAGAGATCATATGCAGGGGCGAAGTCCAACTAATGAAAAACTGTTTTTT. Residues: CATSRDHMQGRSPTNEKLFF.

This clone has at least ten counts. The chain carries TRBV6-4 and TRBJ2-1; 12 positions match TRBD2. Germline V CDR1 and CDR2: MRHNA, SNTAGT. J was trimmed by 7 bases and V by 5 bases; bases with no gene match: 3. The CDR3 runs to 14 residues. CDR3 amino acids: CASSTGTSGNEQFF. For the CDR3, the DNA is TGTGCCAGCAGTACCGGGACTAGCGGGAATGAGCAGTTCTTC.

The chain links TRBV19 to TRBJ2-1; 8 nucleotides agree with TRBD1. V shed 5 bases and J 9 bases; nucleotides not matched to a gene: 6. From germline, CDR1 is LNHDA and CDR2 SQIVND (reference sequence). The CDR3 is 13 residues long. CDR3 nucleotide sequence: TGTGCCAGTAGTGTCCTACAGGGGGGTGAGCAGTTCTTC. Amino acids: CASSVLQGGEQFF.